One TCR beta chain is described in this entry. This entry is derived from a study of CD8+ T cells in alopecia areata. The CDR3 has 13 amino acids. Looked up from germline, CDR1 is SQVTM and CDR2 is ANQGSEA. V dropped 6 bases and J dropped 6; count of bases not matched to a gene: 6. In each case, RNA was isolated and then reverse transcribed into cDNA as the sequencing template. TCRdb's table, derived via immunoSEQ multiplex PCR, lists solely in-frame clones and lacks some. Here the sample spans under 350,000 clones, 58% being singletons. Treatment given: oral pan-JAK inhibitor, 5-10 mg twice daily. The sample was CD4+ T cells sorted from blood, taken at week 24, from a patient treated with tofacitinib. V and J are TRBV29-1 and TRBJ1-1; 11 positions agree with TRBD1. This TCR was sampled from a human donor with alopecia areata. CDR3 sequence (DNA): TGCAGCGTCGAACCGGGACAGGGGGCTGAAGCTTTCTTT. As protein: CSVEPGQGAEAFF.